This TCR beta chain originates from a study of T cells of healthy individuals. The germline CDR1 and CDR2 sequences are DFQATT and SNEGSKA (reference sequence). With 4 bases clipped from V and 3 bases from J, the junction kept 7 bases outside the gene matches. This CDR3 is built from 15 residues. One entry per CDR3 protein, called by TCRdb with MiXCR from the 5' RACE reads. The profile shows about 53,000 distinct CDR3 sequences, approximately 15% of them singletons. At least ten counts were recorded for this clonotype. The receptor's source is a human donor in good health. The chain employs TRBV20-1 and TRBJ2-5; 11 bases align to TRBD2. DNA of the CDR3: TGCAGTGCTATCGGACCGGGACTAGCGGAAGAGACCCAGTACTTC. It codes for CSAIGPGLAEETQYF.